One sample yielded the 15 T cell receptor beta chains listed below, sequenced in a study of CD8+ T cells in alopecia areata. Extraction of RNA preceded its reverse transcription into cDNA, which served as the sequencing template. Some clones are missing from TCRdb's copy, which holds only in-frame ones; the method was immunoSEQ multiplex PCR. The sample lists 90,000 to 150,000 clones, approximately 53% seen once, with approximately 0.5% in the top ten. As for treatment: oral pan-JAK inhibitor, 5-10 mg twice daily. The specimen was CD4+ T cells sorted from blood, collected at week 4, from a patient treated with tofacitinib. The receptors derive from a human donor with alopecia areata.

This clone was observed a few times. This chain uses TRBV30 with TRBJ2-2; the D gene is possibly TRBD2 (5 bases). Deletions cut 0 bases from V and 8 bases from J, with 13 bases between. The germline V gene encodes CDR1 GTSNPN and CDR2 SVGIG (reference sequence). There are 14 residues in the CDR3. CDR3 sequence: CAWSVDFQAGELFF. The CDR3, as DNA: TGTGCCTGGAGTGTGGACTTTCAGGCTGGGGAGCTGTTTTTT. Full variable domain (remainder filled in from reference TRBV30 and TRBJ2-2): SQTIHQWPATLVQPVGSPLSLECTVEGTSNPNLYWYRQAAGRGLQLLFYSVGIGQISSEVPQNLSASRPQDRQFILSSKKLLLSDSGFYLCAWSVDFQAGELFFGEGSRLTVL.

The V gene is TRBV29-1, the J gene TRBJ2-7; 7 positions match TRBD1. The V and J ends lost 7 bases and 5 bases, in that order; junction bases with no gene match: 11. The CDR3 consists of 13 residues. CDR1 and CDR2 (germline): SQVTM, ANQGSEA. The CDR3 is CSACRTGTHEQYF. The DNA of the CDR3 is TGCAGCGCTTGCCGGACAGGCACCCACGAGCAGTACTTC.

The V gene is TRBV7-2, the J gene TRBJ1-1, with 8 bases that match TRBD1. The germline gives CDR1 SGHTA, CDR2 FQGNSA. This CDR3 contains 15 residues. J gave up 5 bases and V 1 base, and 6 bases lay outside the gene matches. The CDR3 coding sequence is TGTGCCAGCAGCTTAGACTGGACAGGGATTACTGAAGCTTTCTTT. Translation: CASSLDWTGITEAFF.

The rearrangement uses TRBV11-1 and TRBJ2-5; possible D gene TRBD2, 5 bases. Germline V gives CDR1 SGHAT, CDR2 FQDESV (reference sequence). The CDR3 consists of 16 residues. Between the trimmed V and J ends, which lost 3 bases and 5 bases, there was a span of 19 bases. The CDR3 here is CASSFGGSSFRETQYF. The DNA for the CDR3 is TGTGCCAGCAGCTTTGGTGGGAGCAGTTTCCGGGAGACCCAGTACTTC.

A word on this clone: One junction end disagrees with the germline gene, perhaps due to a read error. The chain uses TRBV29-1 and TRBJ2-5; 8 nucleotides match TRBD1. CDR1 and CDR2 from the germline V gene are SQVTM and ANQGSEA. The CDR3 loop spans 15 amino acids. CDR3 amino acids: CSVEGQGDLLETQYF. CDR3 DNA: TGCAGCGTAGAAGGACAGGGCGATCTCTTAGAGACCCAGTACTTC.

V is TRBV28 and J is TRBJ2-7; no definite D call. Trimming took off 6 bases at V and 10 bases at J, with 13 bases between the two ends. The germline V gene has CDR1 MDHEN and CDR2 SYDVKM. There are 11 residues in the CDR3. Written as DNA, the CDR3 is TGTGCCAGCAGCACAAACCTGGATCAGTACTTC. Translation gives CASSTNLDQYF.

This clone was observed a handful of times. The genes are TRBV5-4 and TRBJ2-1; TRBD1 or TRBD2 may be the D gene (5 bases each). V was shortened by 2 bases and J by 0 bases, with 12 bases between the two germline ends. Germline assignment: CDR1 SGHNT and CDR2 YYREEE (reference sequence). The CDR3 has 16 amino acids. The CDR3 spells CASSLGKGSSYNEQFF. The CDR3 bases are TGTGCCAGCAGCTTAGGTAAGGGGAGCTCCTACAATGAGCAGTTCTTC.

The chain combines TRBV29-1 with TRBJ1-3; perhaps TRBD1 as D (5 bases). CDR3 length: 13 residues. Trimming removed 6 bases from V and 4 bases from J, with 13 bases in between. Germline CDR1 reads SQVTM; CDR2 reads ANQGSEA. The CDR3 sequence: CSVAGSLGNTIYF. In nucleotides, the CDR3 is TGCAGCGTGGCAGGGAGTCTGGGAAACACCATATATTTT.

With respect to this clone: Because the CDR3's place on the DNA is in doubt, the DNA is left out and the CDR3 is given as listed by TCRdb. The chain combines TRBV5-1 with TRBJ1-2; TRBD1 was called by the table and not checked on the DNA. Counting both end residues, the CDR3 totals 12 amino acids. The V gene's germline CDR1 is SGHRS and CDR2 YFSETQ. The CDR3 here is CASSLVGQGSTF.

This clone has only a few counts. J is TRBJ1-2 and V is TRBV29-1; 9 nucleotides match TRBD1. The CDR3 extends over 16 amino acids. The J segment lost 8 bases and the V segment lost 1 base, leaving 14 bases of the junction unmatched. Germline CDR1 is SQVTM and CDR2 is ANQGSEA. DNA of the CDR3: TGCAGCGTTGAAGTTTACCCCCGGGACAGGGAATGGGGCTACACCTTC. As protein: CSVEVYPRDREWGYTF.

This clone was recorded a few times. This chain links TRBV11-2 with TRBJ2-3, with D perhaps TRBD2 (6 bases). This CDR3 is 12 amino acids long. Between the trimmed V and J ends, which lost 4 bases and 5 bases, there was a span of 7 bases. The V gene's germline CDR1 is SGHAT and CDR2 FQNNGV. The CDR3: CASSWRVDTQYF. The CDR3 region has the DNA TGTGCCAGCAGCTGGAGGGTAGATACGCAGTATTTT.

The chain recombines TRBV29-1 with TRBJ2-1; tentatively, D is TRBD1 (5 bases). The germline V gene encodes CDR1 SQVTM and CDR2 ANQGSEA. The V and J ends lost 4 bases and 6 bases respectively, with 16 bases between them. The CDR3 length is 14 residues. The CDR3: CSVGSGRWGNEQFF. CDR3 sequence (DNA): TGCAGCGTTGGGTCAGGGCGGTGGGGCAATGAGCAGTTCTTC.

This clone appeared once. The J gene is TRBJ1-1, the V gene TRBV27; D unclear. The CDR3 consists of 12 residues. V was clipped by 6 bases and J by 1 base, with 6 bases between them. Germline loops: CDR1 MNHEY, CDR2 SMNVEV (reference sequence). CDR3 region: CASRGGNTEAFF. CDR3 DNA sequence: TGTGCCAGCAGGGGTGGGAACACTGAAGCTTTCTTT.

Points on this clone: Distinct nucleotide sequences in the sample also encode this CDR3. The rearrangement uses TRBV29-1 and TRBJ1-1; D is undetermined. This CDR3 region has 12 residues. Germline lookup yields CDR1 SQVTM and CDR2 ANQGSEA. V was clipped by 6 bases and J by 4 bases, with 12 bases between them. The CDR3 loop is CSVAGVGTEAFF. DNA for the CDR3: TGCAGCGTCGCTGGGGTTGGCACTGAAGCTTTCTTT.

The V call is TRBV25-1, the J call TRBJ2-1; 7 positions match TRBD1. The junction had 4 bases not matched to a gene; V was cut back by 8 bases and J by 0 bases. The CDR3 is made up of 14 amino acids. Germline CDR1 reads MGHDK; CDR2 reads SYGVNS. The CDR3 spells CASLRDSSYNEQFF. CDR3 DNA sequence: TGTGCCAGCCTCCGGGACAGCTCCTACAATGAGCAGTTCTTC. Full variable domain (outside the CDR3, taken from reference TRBV25-1 and TRBJ2-1): EADIYQTPRYLVIGTGKKITLECSQTMGHDKMYWYQQDPGMELHLIHYSYGVNSTEKGDLSSESTVSRIRTEHFPLTLESARPSHTSQYLCASLRDSSYNEQFFGPGTRLTVL.